This TCR beta chain came from a study of CD8 T cells in Susac syndrome. The CDR3 length is 13 residues. V was clipped by 1 base and J by 9 bases, with 10 bases between them. In germline, CDR1 is LGHNA, CDR2 YSLEER. cDNA came from approximately 0.5 to 1 ug RNA primed by random hexamers. The immunoSEQ assay covered 54 Vbeta and 13 Jbeta segments for CDR3. Via MiXCR, TCRdb re-called the immunoSEQ multiplex PCR reads, giving one row per CDR3 protein. Among over 95,000 distinct CDR3 sequences listed, around nine tenths were seen once. V usage is TRBV4-3 and J usage is TRBJ2-1; possible D gene TRBD2, 6 bases. This clonotype was sampled from a human donor in good health. Input material: CD4+ T cells from PBMCs. The CDR3 loop is CASSQGREREQFF. CDR3 DNA sequence: TGCGCCAGCAGCCAAGGCCGGGAGCGTGAGCAGTTCTTC.